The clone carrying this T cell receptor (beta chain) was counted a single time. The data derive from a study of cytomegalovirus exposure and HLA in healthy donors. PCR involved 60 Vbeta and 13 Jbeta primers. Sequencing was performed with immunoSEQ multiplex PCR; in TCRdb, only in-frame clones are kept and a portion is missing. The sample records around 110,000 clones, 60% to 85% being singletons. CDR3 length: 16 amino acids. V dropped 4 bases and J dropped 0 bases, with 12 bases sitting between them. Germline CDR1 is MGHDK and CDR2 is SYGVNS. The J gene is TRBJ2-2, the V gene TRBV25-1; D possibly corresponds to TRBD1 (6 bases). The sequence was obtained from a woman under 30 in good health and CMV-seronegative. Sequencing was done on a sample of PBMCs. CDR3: CASSGGQRANTGELFF. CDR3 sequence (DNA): TGTGCCAGCAGTGGAGGACAGCGAGCGAACACCGGGGAGCTGTTTTTT.